This T cell receptor beta chain was identified in a study of cytomegalovirus exposure and HLA in healthy donors. Study-level background: Assignment to the Caucasian-associated ancestry cluster applied to more than 75% of the approximately 400 genotyped donors.

Amplification used 60 Vbeta primers and 13 Jbeta primers. Generated by immunoSEQ multiplex PCR, the TCRdb table keeps only in-frame clones and is missing some. The table includes approximately 150,000 clones, around 80% detected once. This clone was detected a few times. Its cognate antigen is unknown. Germline V gene lookup returns CDR1 ENHRY and CDR2 SYGVKD. V lost 3 bases, J lost 5 bases, and 5 bases lay in between. The CDR3 is 11 residues long. General study points: There were some public TCRs occurring in many donors, but most TCR sequences were rare. As was reported, the HLA-A and HLA-B alleles of most subjects were accurately predicted from TCR beta sequences. Across donors, presence/absence analyses took sequencing depth to be roughly uniform.

The rearrangement joins TRBV10-3 to TRBJ2-7; D gene uncertain. Material for sequencing was PBMCs. This receptor was identified in a man aged 35 to 55 in good health and CMV-seronegative. The CDR3 nucleotides are TGTGCCATCAGTGAATTCGACGAGCAGTACTTC. This codes for CAISEFDEQYF.